These 18 T cell receptor beta chains were sequenced from one sample in a study of CXCR3-negative and CXCR3-positive naive CD8 T cells. Study results and caveats: CXCR3-negative naive cells had less hydrophobic TRB CDR3s than did CXCR3-positive naive cells.

UMI labels and 5' RACE were used to prepare the TRB cDNA libraries. TCRdb reworked the 5' RACE reads into one entry per CDR3 protein, no DNA. This sample's table reports roughly 80,000 distinct CDR3 sequences. The antigens these receptors bind are not known. Sequencing input: naive CXCR3+ CD8+ T cells from blood. Subset indicated: CD45RO-CCR7+CD27+CD95- naive CD8+ T cells expressing CXCR3 (TNR3+). The receptors derive from a human donor in good health. Some clones in this sample may be carry-over from other donors' samples.

The genes are TRBV7-3 and TRBJ2-1; checking the TCRdb D call of TRBD2 is not possible without DNA. CDR1 is SGHTA, CDR2 FQGTGA, per germline. This CDR3 is built from 15 residues. The CDR3 loop reads CASSLNQRAHNEQFF.

This chain links TRBV11-2 with TRBJ2-1; no DNA is available, so the TRBD2 call from TCRdb remains unchecked. The CDR3 runs 15 residues. CDR1 and CDR2 from the germline V gene are SGHAT and FQNNGV. The CDR3 here is CASSIGLAGDGEQFF.

V gene TRBV7-2 combines with J gene TRBJ2-1; TCRdb's D call, TRBD2, is unchecked because there is no DNA. CDR1 is SGHTA and CDR2 is FQGNSA in the germline V gene. The CDR3 is 18 amino acids. CDR3 residues: CASSLAVTSGRVYNEQFF.

The rearrangement links TRBV6-4 to TRBJ1-1. This CDR3 comprises 14 residues. Germline CDR1 and CDR2: MRHNA and SNTAGT. The CDR3 reads CASRPASANTEAFF.

The chain uses TRBV20-1 and TRBJ1-6; the TCRdb D gene call, TRBD1, has no DNA to confirm it. CDR3 length equals 15 residues. Germline V lookup: CDR1 DFQATT, CDR2 SNEGSKA (reference sequence). The CDR3 is CSALAPDAYNSPLHF.

The rearrangement links TRBV19 to TRBJ2-1; no DNA is available, so the TRBD1 call from TCRdb remains unchecked. This CDR3 spans 16 amino acids. Germline-derived CDR1 and CDR2 are LNHDA and SQIVND (reference sequence). This CDR3 reads CASSITFGGLYNEQFF.

This chain links TRBV7-9 with TRBJ2-3; TCRdb selects TRBD1, and the lack of DNA leaves this call unchecked. Germline loops: CDR1 SEHNR, CDR2 FQNEAQ (reference sequence). There are 15 residues in the CDR3. The CDR3: CASSPWAGSTDTQYF. The full variable domain, with the rest looked up from reference TRBV7-9 and TRBJ2-3, is DTGVSQNPRHKITKRGQNVTFRCDPISEHNRLYWYRQTLGQGPEFLTYFQNEAQLEKSRLLSDRFSAERPKGSFSTLEIQRTEQGDSAMYLCASSPWAGSTDTQYFGPGTRLTVL.

The genes are TRBV5-1 and TRBJ2-7. Germline CDR1 reads SGHRS; CDR2 reads YFSETQ. CDR3 size: 14 residues. The CDR3: CASSSHSGGYEQYF. Variable domain in full (rest from reference TRBV5-1 and TRBJ2-7): KAGVTQTPRYLIKTRGQQVTLSCSPISGHRSVSWYQQTPGQGLQFLFEYFSETQRNKGNFPGRFSGRQFSNSRSEMNVSTLELGDSALYLCASSSHSGGYEQYFGPGTRLTVT.

The chain has TRBV7-9 and TRBJ2-3. CDR3 length: 14 residues. Germline CDR1 is SEHNR and CDR2 is FQNEAQ (reference sequence). The CDR3 protein is CASSLLGGTDTQYF.

This rearrangement joins TRBV5-1 to TRBJ2-1. This CDR3 comprises 12 residues. Germline CDR1 and CDR2: SGHRS and YFSETQ. This CDR3 is CASSLVENEQFF. Full variable domain (outside the CDR3, taken from reference TRBV5-1 and TRBJ2-1): KAGVTQTPRYLIKTRGQQVTLSCSPISGHRSVSWYQQTPGQGLQFLFEYFSETQRNKGNFPGRFSGRQFSNSRSEMNVSTLELGDSALYLCASSLVENEQFFGPGTRLTVL.

The rearrangement uses TRBV20-1 and TRBJ2-7; TCRdb reports TRBD2, a call that lacks DNA to check it against. Looked up from germline, CDR1 is DFQATT and CDR2 is SNEGSKA (reference sequence). CDR3 length: 14 residues. CDR3 region: CSGVGETLIYEQYF.

V is TRBV12-3 or TRBV12-4 and J is TRBJ2-7. The CDR3 sequence is 14 residues long. The CDR3 protein is CASSLTRHSYEQYF.

The chain recombines TRBV28 with TRBJ1-1; TCRdb proposes TRBD1, but this gene call is untestable without DNA. Per germline, CDR1 MDHEN and CDR2 SYDVKM. The CDR3 spans 15 residues. CDR3: CASSLFPSLGTEAFF.

This chain connects TRBV28 to TRBJ1-5. Per germline, CDR1 MDHEN and CDR2 SYDVKM. CDR3 length: 12 residues. CDR3 amino acids: CASRDKYQPQHF. Supplemented by reference TRBV28 and TRBJ1-5, the full variable domain reads DVKVTQSSRYLVKRTGEKVFLECVQDMDHENMFWYRQDPGLGLRLIYFSYDVKMKEKGDIPEGYSVSREKKERFSLILESASTNQTSMYLCASRDKYQPQHFGDGTRLSIL.

This chain links TRBV28 with TRBJ1-2. The CDR3 is made up of 13 amino acids. CDR1 is MDHEN, CDR2 SYDVKM, per germline. Here the CDR3 reads CASSEVGNYGYTF.

The genes are TRBV28 and TRBJ1-5. Looked up from germline, CDR1 is MDHEN and CDR2 is SYDVKM. The CDR3 has 11 residues. CDR3 sequence reads: CASSLGWPQHF.

This chain links TRBV7-6 with TRBJ2-1; TCRdb calls TRBD2, which cannot be checked without DNA. Germline loops: CDR1 SGHVS, CDR2 FNYEAQ. The CDR3 has 17 amino acids. CDR3 sequence reads: CASSSTLTTSGYNEQFF.

The chain's CDR3 is CASSLDGKGYEQFF. V is TRBV7-3 and J is TRBJ2-1; the TRBD1 assignment by TCRdb is unverifiable without DNA. This CDR3 spans 14 amino acids. Germline loops: CDR1 SGHTA, CDR2 FQGTGA.